Reported below is one T cell receptor (beta chain). No antigen is known for it. This sample is drawn from a study of cytomegalovirus exposure and HLA in healthy donors. The PCR contained 60 Vbeta and 13 Jbeta primers. The repertoire was sequenced with immunoSEQ multiplex PCR; TCRdb's copy has only in-frame clones and lacks some. Here the sample spans roughly 220,000 clones, 70% being singletons. Findings and limits, study-wide: Rarity characterized most TCR sequences, yet some public TCRs appeared in many donors. Differences between HLA loci emerged in a later analysis of TCR association rates, with DRB1 most and HLA-C fewest. Roughly even sequencing depth across donors was the assumption behind the presence/absence analyses.

CDR1 is LNHNV and CDR2 is YYDKDF in the germline V gene (reference sequence). V lost 0 bases to trimming and J lost 8 bases, with 16 bases between them. The CDR3 has 15 amino acids. This TCR was recovered from a man aged 40-49 years in good health and CMV-seropositive. Source material: PBMCs. V is TRBV15 and J is TRBJ1-1; D ambiguous. CDR3 loop: CATSRDFNGFSEAFF. In DNA, the CDR3 is TGTGCCACCAGCAGAGATTTTAATGGCTTTTCGGAAGCTTTCTTT. The entire variable domain, with the rest obtained from reference TRBV15 and TRBJ1-1, is as follows: DAMVIQNPRYQVTQFGKPVTLSCSQTLNHNVMYWYQQKSSQAPKLLFHYYDKDFNNEADTPDNFQSRRPNTSFCFLDIRSPGLGDTAMYLCATSRDFNGFSEAFFGQGTRLTVV.